The source of this T cell receptor (beta chain) is a study of cytomegalovirus exposure and HLA in healthy donors. For the study at large: A later analysis reported the same platform for the roughly 120 validation repertoires and the 650 to 750 first-cohort repertoires.

This table comes from immunoSEQ multiplex PCR, and its TCRdb copy is limited to in-frame clones, with some not included. Of approximately 200,000 clones in the sample, 65% to 90% were seen once. CDR3 length equals 12 residues. CDR1 and CDR2 from the germline V gene are SNHLY and FYNNEI. V lost 6 bases and J 5 bases, leaving 11 bases between the germline ends. Findings of the study overall: Most TCR sequences proved rare, with some public TCRs found in many donors. 164 TCR beta chains were listed as cytomegalovirus-associated. Three CMV-associated chains proved CMV antigen-specific in vitro.

As regards this clone: Antigen: not known.

The source material was PBMCs. The TCR comes from a woman younger than 45 in good health and CMV-seropositive. This chain uses TRBV2 with TRBJ2-7, with no clear D. CDR3 loop: CASSPGVNEQYF. As DNA, the CDR3 is TGTGCCAGCAGCCCCGGTGTCAACGAGCAGTACTTC.